The clone carrying this TCR beta chain was counted a few times. Its target is not known. Unique molecular identifiers were added to individual cDNA molecules. One entry per CDR3 protein results from TCRdb running MiXCR on the 5' RACE reads. The top ten clones hold under 5% of a sample with around 50,000 distinct CDR3 sequences, 4.5% to 7% of them seen once. This CDR3 region has 12 residues. CDR1 is MGHRA and CDR2 is YSYEKL in the germline V gene. V was trimmed by 6 bases and J by 8 bases, leaving 11 bases between them. This sample is drawn from a study of early T cells in non-severe SARS-CoV-2 infection. Turning to the study itself: Sequenced bulk RNA came from whole blood that was unsorted, and chains were unpaired. Study-level findings and limits: Matching with VDJdb favored anti-spike CD8 responses (missing private and CD4 specificities).

The sequence came from an adult who was a healthcare worker with PCR-confirmed SARS-CoV-2 infection or an uninfected control (not recorded which). The specimen was whole blood. This sequence joins TRBV4-1 and TRBJ2-1; D remains ambiguous. The CDR3 loop is CASSSYDDEQFF. The DNA for the CDR3 is TGCGCCAGCAGTTCATATGACGATGAGCAGTTCTTC.